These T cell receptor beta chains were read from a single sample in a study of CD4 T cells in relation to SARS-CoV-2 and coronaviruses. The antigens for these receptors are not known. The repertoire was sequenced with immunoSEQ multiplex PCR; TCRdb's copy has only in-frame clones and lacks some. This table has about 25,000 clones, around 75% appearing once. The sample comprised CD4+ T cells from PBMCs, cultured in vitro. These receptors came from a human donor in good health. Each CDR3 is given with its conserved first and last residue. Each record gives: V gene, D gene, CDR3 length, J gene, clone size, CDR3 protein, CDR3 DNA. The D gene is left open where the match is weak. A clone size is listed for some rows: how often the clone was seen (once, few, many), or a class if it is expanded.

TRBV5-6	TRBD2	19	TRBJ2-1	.	CASSLAGLEGLERLGEQFF	TGTGCCAGCAGCTTGGCGGGGCTAGAGGGACTAGAGCGGTTAGGTGAGCAGTTCTTC
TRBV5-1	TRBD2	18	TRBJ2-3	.	CASSSFGLAGGDTDTQYF	TGCGCCAGCAGCTCATTCGGACTAGCGGGAGGGGACACAGATACGCAGTATTTT
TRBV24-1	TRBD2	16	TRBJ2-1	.	CATSDPGLAGGNEQFF	TGTGCCACCAGTGACCCGGGACTAGCGGGGGGTAATGAGCAGTTCTTC
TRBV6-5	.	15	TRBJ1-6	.	CASRQQQGYNSPLHF	TGTGCCAGCAGGCAACAACAGGGTTATAATTCACCCCTCCACTTT
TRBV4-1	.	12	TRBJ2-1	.	CASSQDREEQFF	TGCGCCAGCAGCCAAGATAGGGAAGAGCAGTTCTTC
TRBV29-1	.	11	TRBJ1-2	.	CSVDGYYGYTF	TGCAGCGTTGACGGTTACTATGGCTACACCTTC
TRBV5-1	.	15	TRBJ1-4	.	CASSLSLATNEKLFF	TGCGCCAGCAGCCTATCGTTGGCAACTAATGAAAAACTGTTTTTT
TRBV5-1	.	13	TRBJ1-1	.	CASSLETDSKAFF	TGCGCCAGCAGCTTAGAAACGGACAGCAAAGCTTTCTTT
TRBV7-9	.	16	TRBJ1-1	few	CASSPMAGGAATEAFF	TGTGCCAGCAGCCCTATGGCGGGGGGCGCGGCGACTGAAGCTTTCTTT
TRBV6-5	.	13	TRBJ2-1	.	CASSSGSYNEQFF	TGTGCCAGCTCGTCGGGTTCCTACAATGAGCAGTTCTTC
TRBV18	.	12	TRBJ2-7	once	CASSPGESEQYF	TGTGCCAGCTCACCAGGGGAGAGTGAGCAGTACTTC
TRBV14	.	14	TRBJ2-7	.	CASSKGGLSYEQYF	TGTGCCAGCAGTAAGGGAGGCCTCTCCTACGAGCAGTACTTC
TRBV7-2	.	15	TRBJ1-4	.	CASSLISGTREKLFF	TGTGCCAGCAGCTTAATTTCTGGGACGAGGGAAAAACTGTTTTTT
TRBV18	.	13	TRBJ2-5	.	CASSLDSQETQYF	TGTGCCAGCTCACTGGACAGCCAAGAGACCCAGTACTTC
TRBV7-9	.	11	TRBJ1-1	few	CASSPGFEAFF	TGTGCCAGCAGCCCCGGCTTTGAAGCTTTCTTT
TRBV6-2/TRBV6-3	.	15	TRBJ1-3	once	CASSYRQATGNTIYF	TGTGCCAGCAGTTACCGGCAGGCCACTGGAAACACCATATATTTT
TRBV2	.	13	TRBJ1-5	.	CASVEAGNQPQHF	TGTGCCAGCGTGGAAGCGGGCAATCAGCCCCAGCATTTT
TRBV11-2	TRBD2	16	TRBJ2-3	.	CASSLELAVNLNTQYF	TGTGCCAGCAGCTTAGAGCTAGCGGTCAACCTTAATACGCAGTATTTT
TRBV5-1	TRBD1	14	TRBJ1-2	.	CASSLAGQDQGYTF	TGCGCCAGCAGCTTGGCGGGACAGGATCAGGGCTACACCTTC
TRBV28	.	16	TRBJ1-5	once	CASTPQRAYSNQPQHF	TGTGCCAGCACCCCACAGAGAGCCTATAGCAATCAGCCCCAGCATTTT
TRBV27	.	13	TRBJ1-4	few	CASSPRTVEKLFF	TGTGCCAGCAGTCCGCGGACAGTAGAAAAACTGTTTTTT
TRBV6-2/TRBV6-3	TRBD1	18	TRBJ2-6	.	CASSSPGQGGSGANVLTF	TGTGCCAGCAGTTCTCCGGGACAGGGCGGCTCTGGGGCCAACGTCCTGACTTTC
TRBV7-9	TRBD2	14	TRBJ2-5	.	CASSFGSGAETQYF	TGTGCCAGCAGCTTCGGTAGCGGGGCAGAGACCCAGTACTTC
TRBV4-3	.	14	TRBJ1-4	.	CASSQDTRREKLFF	TGCGCCAGCAGCCAAGATACGAGGAGGGAAAAACTGTTTTTT
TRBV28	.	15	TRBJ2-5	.	CASSLSRDGQETQYF	TGTGCCAGCAGTCTAAGCCGGGATGGCCAAGAGACCCAGTACTTC
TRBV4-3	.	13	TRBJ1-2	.	CASSPQRDGFYTF	TGCGCCAGCAGCCCCCAGAGGGATGGATTTTACACCTTC
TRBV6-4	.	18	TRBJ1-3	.	CASSDSKGHKHSGNTIYF	TGTGCCAGCAGTGACTCGAAAGGGCATAAACACTCTGGAAACACCATATATTTT
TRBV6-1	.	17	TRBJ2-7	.	CASSEAAGALANYEQYF	TGTGCCAGCAGTGAAGCGGCGGGGGCCTTGGCAAACTACGAGCAGTACTTC
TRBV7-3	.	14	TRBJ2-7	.	CASSLLRRYYEQYF	TGTGCCAGCAGCTTATTGCGGCGGTACTACGAGCAGTACTTC
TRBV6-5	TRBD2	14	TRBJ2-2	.	CASRIAGNTGELFF	TGTGCCAGCAGAATAGCGGGCAACACCGGGGAGCTGTTTTTT
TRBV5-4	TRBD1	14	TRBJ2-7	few	CASSLDRGLIEQYF	TGTGCCAGCAGCCTGGACAGGGGGTTAATCGAGCAGTACTTC
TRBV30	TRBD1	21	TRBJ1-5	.	CAWSAPFLDRGLLNSNQPQHF	TGTGCCTGGAGCGCGCCCTTTCTGGACAGGGGACTTCTTAATAGCAATCAGCCCCAGCATTTT
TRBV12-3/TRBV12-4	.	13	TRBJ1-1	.	CASSFMGRGEAFF	TGTGCCAGCAGTTTCATGGGGCGGGGGGAAGCTTTCTTT
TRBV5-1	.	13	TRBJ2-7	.	CASSPGGRGEQYF	TGCGCCAGCAGCCCCGGGGGCAGGGGGGAGCAGTACTTC
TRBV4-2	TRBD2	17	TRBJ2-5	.	CASSQESSGSGRETQYF	TGTGCCAGCAGCCAAGAGTCTAGCGGGAGCGGTCGGGAGACCCAGTACTTC
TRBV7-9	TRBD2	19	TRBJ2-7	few	CASSLVRGLGLAGLYEQYF	TGTGCCAGCAGCTTAGTAAGGGGTCTCGGACTAGCGGGGTTATACGAGCAGTACTTC
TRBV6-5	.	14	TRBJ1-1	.	CASTTGSLNTEAFF	TGTGCCAGCACTACGGGCAGCCTGAACACTGAAGCTTTCTTT
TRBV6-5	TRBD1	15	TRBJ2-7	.	CASSWGQGRTYEQYF	TGTGCCAGCAGTTGGGGACAGGGAAGGACCTACGAGCAGTACTTC
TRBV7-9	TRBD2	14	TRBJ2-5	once	CASRPGGEGKTQYF	TGTGCCAGCAGGCCGGGGGGTGAAGGAAAGACCCAGTACTTC
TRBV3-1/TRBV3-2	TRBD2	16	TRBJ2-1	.	CASSPWSGRVYNEQFF	TGTGCCAGCAGCCCTTGGAGCGGGAGGGTGTACAATGAGCAGTTCTTC
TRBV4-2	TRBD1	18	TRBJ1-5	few	CASSQDGTGGGRNQPQHF	TGTGCCAGCAGCCAAGACGGGACAGGGGGCGGGAGGAATCAGCCCCAGCATTTT
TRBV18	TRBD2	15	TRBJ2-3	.	CASSRQGGSTDTQYF	TGTGCCAGCTCACGCCAGGGAGGGAGCACAGATACGCAGTATTTT
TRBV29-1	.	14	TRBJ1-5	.	CSVAEGNGNQPQHF	TGCAGCGTTGCTGAGGGGAATGGCAATCAGCCCCAGCATTTT
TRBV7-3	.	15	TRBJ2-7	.	CASSLGLTSSSEQYF	TGTGCCAGCAGCTTAGGACTAACCAGCAGCTCCGAGCAGTACTTC
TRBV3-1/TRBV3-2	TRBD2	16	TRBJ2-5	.	CASSLQAGGPEETQYF	TGTGCCAGCAGCCTTCAAGCGGGGGGGCCGGAAGAGACCCAGTACTTC
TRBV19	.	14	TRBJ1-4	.	CASNPQGPNEKLFF	TGTGCCAGTAACCCACAGGGCCCTAATGAAAAACTGTTTTTT
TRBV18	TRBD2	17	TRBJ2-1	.	CASSPMVGSGVYNEQFF	TGTGCCAGCTCACCCATGGTGGGTAGCGGGGTGTACAATGAGCAGTTCTTC
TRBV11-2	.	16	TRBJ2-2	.	CASSLDLLLGTGELFF	TGTGCCAGCAGCTTAGACCTCCTACTGGGCACCGGGGAGCTGTTTTTT
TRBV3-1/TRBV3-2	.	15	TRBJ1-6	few	CASSQWGNVNSPLHF	TGTGCCAGCAGCCAATGGGGTAATGTGAATTCACCCCTCCACTTT
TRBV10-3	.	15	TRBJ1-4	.	CAISDMGAGREKLFF	TGTGCCATCAGTGATATGGGAGCGGGTCGTGAAAAACTGTTTTTT
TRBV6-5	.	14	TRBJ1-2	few	CASSSWSSGAGYTF	TGTGCCAGCAGCTCCTGGTCTTCAGGGGCGGGCTACACCTTC
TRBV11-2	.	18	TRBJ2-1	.	CASSQRVERVSVYNEQFF	TGTGCCAGCAGCCAGCGGGTGGAGAGGGTCTCAGTTTACAATGAGCAGTTCTTC
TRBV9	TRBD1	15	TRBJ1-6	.	CASSDGQGDNSPLHF	TGTGCCAGCAGCGATGGACAGGGGGATAATTCACCCCTCCACTTT